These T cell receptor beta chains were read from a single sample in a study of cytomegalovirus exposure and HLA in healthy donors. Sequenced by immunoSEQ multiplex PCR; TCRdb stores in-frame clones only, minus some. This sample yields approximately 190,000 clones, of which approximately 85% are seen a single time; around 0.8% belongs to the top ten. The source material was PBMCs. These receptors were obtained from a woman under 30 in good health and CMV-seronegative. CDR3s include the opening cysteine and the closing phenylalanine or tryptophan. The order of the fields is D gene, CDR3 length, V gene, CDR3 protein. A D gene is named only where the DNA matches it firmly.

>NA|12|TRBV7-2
CASSFEGDTQYF
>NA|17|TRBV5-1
CASSLGSSGGSTDTQYF
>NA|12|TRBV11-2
CASSSGGQPQHF
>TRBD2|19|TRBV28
CASSLWGLAENSGANVLTF
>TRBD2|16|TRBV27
CASSWILAGGQHEQYF
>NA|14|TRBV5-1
CASSLSLATDTQYF
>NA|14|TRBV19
CASKELSSYNEQFF
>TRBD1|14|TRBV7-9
CASSLAGGNEKLFF
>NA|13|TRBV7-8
CASSPTVGYEQYF
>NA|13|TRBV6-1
CASSESRGTEAFF
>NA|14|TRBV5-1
CASSLDGYSYGYTF
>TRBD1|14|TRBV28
CASGTGTGSSPLHF
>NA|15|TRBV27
CASSLSTGSGNTIYF
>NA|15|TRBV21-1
CASTPTAQGYTEAFF
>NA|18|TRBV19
CASSIEGSSGTFSYEQYF
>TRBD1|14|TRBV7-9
CASSLDRDNSPLHF
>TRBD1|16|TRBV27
CASSSYMTGIGQPQHF
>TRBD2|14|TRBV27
CASRIAGMSYEQYF
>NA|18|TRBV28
CASGLKVPFSGSTDTQYF
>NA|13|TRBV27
CASSFVGDYGYTF
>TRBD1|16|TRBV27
CASSGPGQGRRETQYF
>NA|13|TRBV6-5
CASGIQGNYGYTF
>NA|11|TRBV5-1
CASSLGGEAFF
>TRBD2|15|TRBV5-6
CASSFSSGNADTQYF
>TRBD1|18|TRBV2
CASSELPGQGTTNEKLFF
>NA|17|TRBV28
CASSLWALRGISYEQYF
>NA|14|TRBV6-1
CASSELSGNTEAFF
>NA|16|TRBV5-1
CASSRIGGDSSYEQYF
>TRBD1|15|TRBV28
CASSGQGAGTGELFF
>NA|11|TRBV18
CASSDSYEQYF
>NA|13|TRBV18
CASSPTLNTEAFF
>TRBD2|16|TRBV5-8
CASSSPTSGSRDTQYF
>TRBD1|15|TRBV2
CASSEIRGVSYGYTF
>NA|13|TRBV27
CASTLTLNTEAFF
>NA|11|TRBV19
CASSERYEQFF
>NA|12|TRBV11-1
CASTSQGYEQYF
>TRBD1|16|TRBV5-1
CASRSPYDDRDNEQFF
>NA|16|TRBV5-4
CASSPRGKSSYNEQFF
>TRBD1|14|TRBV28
CASRPPGQGYEQYF
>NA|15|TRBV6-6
CASSHGQGPGQPQHF
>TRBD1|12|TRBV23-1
CASSEGAEEQYF
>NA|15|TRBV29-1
CSVGPTGGGYNEQFF
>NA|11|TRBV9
CASSSADTQYF
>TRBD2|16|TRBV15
CATSKGLAGATDTQYF
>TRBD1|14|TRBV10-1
CASSPETGRTEAFF
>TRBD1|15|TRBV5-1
CASSTGQVLNYGYTF
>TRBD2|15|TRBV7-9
CASSFPGLAAYEQYF
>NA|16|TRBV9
CASSVGLLGGTDEQFF
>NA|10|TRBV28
CASGETEAFF
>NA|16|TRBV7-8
CASSSLLAPFYNEQFF
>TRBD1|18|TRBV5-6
CASSLGVFGDRGIYGYTF
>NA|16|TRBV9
CASSVAGRRPSETQYF
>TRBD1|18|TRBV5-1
CASSFVSGTGLNTGELFF
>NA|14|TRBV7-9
CASSLRFGSYEQYF
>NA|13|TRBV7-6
CASSFGEYNEQFF